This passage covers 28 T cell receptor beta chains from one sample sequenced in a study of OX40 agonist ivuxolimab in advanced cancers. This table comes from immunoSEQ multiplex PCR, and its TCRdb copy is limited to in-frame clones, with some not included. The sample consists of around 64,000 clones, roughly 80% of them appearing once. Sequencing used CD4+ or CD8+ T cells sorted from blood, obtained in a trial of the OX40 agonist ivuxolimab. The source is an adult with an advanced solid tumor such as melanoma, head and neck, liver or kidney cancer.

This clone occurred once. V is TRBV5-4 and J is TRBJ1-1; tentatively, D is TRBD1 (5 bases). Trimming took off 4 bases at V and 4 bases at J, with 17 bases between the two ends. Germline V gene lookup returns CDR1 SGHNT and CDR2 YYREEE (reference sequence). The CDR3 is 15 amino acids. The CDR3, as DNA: TGTGCCAGCAGCCAAGAGCAGCGGGGGAGCACTGAAGCTTTCTTT. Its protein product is CASSQEQRGSTEAFF.

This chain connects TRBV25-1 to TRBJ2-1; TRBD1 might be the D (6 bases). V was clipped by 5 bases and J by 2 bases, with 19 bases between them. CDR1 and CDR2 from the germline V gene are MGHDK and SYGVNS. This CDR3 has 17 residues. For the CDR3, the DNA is TGTGCCAGCAGTCCGAGGCCCGACAGGAGTCCCTACAATGAGCAGTTCTTC. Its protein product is CASSPRPDRSPYNEQFF. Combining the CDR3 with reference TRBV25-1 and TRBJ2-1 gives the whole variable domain EADIYQTPRYLVIGTGKKITLECSQTMGHDKMYWYQQDPGMELHLIHYSYGVNSTEKGDLSSESTVSRIRTEHFPLTLESARPSHTSQYLCASSPRPDRSPYNEQFFGPGTRLTVL.

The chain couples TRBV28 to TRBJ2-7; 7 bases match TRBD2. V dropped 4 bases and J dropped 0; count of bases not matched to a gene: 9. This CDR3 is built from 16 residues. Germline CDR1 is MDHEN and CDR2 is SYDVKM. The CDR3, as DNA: TGTGCCAGCAGTTCCCATTCTAGCGGAGGCTCCTACGAGCAGTACTTC. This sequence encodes CASSSHSSGGSYEQYF.

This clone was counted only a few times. The CDR3 bases are TGTGCCACTCATACGGGACAGGGGGCGCGGAACTATGGCTACACCTTC. Translated, it gives CATHTGQGARNYGYTF. The chain employs TRBV27 and TRBJ1-2; 12 bases line up with TRBD1. The germline gives CDR1 MNHEY, CDR2 SMNVEV (reference sequence). CDR3 size: 16 residues. V shed 10 bases and J 2 bases; nucleotides not matched to a gene: 11.

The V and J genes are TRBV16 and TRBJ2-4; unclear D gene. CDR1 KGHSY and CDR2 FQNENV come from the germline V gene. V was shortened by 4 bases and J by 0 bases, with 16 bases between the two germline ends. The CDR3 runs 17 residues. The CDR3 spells CASSPSGRSLAKNIQYF. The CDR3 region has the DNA TGTGCCAGCAGCCCATCCGGACGGTCACTAGCCAAAAACATTCAGTACTTC.

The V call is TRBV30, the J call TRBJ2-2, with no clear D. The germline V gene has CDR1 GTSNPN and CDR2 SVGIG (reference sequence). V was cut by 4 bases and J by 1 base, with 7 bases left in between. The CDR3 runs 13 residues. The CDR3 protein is CAWIRKNTGELFF. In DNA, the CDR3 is TGTGCCTGGATTCGGAAGAACACCGGGGAGCTGTTTTTT. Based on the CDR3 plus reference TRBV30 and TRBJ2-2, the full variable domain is SQTIHQWPATLVQPVGSPLSLECTVEGTSNPNLYWYRQAAGRGLQLLFYSVGIGQISSEVPQNLSASRPQDRQFILSSKKLLLSDSGFYLCAWIRKNTGELFFGEGSRLTVL.

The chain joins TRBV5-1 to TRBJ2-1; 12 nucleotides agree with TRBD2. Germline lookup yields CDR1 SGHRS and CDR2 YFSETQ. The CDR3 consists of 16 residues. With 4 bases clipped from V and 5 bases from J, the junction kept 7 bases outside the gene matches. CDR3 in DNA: TGCGCCAGCAGCGGGAGGACTAGCGGGGACCACAATGAGCAGTTCTTC. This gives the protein CASSGRTSGDHNEQFF.

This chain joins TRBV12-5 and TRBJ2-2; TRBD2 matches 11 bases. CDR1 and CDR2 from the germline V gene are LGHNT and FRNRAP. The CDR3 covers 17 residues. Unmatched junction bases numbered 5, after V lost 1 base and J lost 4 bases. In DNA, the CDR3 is TGTGCTAGTGGTTTGGGACTAGCGGGGACGAGCACCGGGGAGCTGTTTTTT. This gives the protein CASGLGLAGTSTGELFF.

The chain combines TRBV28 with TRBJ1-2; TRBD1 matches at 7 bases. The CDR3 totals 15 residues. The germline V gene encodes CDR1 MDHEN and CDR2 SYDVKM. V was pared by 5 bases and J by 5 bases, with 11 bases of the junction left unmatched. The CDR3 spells CASSPYRSGGYGYTF. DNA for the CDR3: TGTGCCAGCAGTCCATACAGGTCAGGGGGGTATGGCTACACCTTC.

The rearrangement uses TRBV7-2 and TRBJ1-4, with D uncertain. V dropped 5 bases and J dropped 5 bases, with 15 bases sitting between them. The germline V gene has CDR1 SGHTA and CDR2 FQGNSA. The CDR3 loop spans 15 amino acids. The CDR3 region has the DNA TGTGCCAGCAGCACCACGACGGCCCGGAATGAAAAACTGTTTTTT. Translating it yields CASSTTTARNEKLFF. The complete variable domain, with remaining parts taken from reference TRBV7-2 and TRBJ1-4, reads GAGVSQSPSNKVTEKGKDVELRCDPISGHTALYWYRQSLGQGLEFLIYFQGNSAPDKSGLPSDRFSAERTGGSVSTLTIQRTQQEDSAVYLCASSTTTARNEKLFFGSGTQLSVL.

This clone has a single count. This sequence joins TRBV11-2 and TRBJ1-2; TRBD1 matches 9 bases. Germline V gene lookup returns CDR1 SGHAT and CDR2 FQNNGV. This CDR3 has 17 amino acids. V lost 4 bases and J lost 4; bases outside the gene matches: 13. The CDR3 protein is CASSSDLTGGKRYGYTF. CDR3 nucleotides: TGTGCCAGCAGCTCTGACCTGACAGGGGGGAAGCGCTATGGCTACACCTTC. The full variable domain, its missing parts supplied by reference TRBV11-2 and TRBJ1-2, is EAGVAQSPRYKIIEKRQSVAFWCNPISGHATLYWYQQILGQGPKLLIQFQNNGVVDDSQLPKDRFSAERLKGVDSTLKIQPAKLEDSAVYLCASSSDLTGGKRYGYTFGSGTRLTVV.

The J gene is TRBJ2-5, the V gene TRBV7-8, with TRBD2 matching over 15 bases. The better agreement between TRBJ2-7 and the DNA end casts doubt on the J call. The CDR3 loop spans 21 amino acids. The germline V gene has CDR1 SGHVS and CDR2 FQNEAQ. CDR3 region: CASSLVGTSGGSSPHSYEQYF. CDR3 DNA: TGTGCCAGCAGCTTAGTAGGGACTAGCGGGGGGTCCTCACCTCACTCCTACGAGCAGTACTTC.

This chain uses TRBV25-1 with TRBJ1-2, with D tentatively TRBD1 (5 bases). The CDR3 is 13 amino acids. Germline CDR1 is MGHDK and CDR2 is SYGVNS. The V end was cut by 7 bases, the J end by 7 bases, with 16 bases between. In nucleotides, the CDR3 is TGTGCCAGCATTGGGGGAACCTACGCTGGCTACACCTTC. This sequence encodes CASIGGTYAGYTF.

The CDR3 DNA reads as TGTGCCAGCAGCTTAGTCCGGGACAGGGGGTATGAAGCTTTCTTT. Amino acids: CASSLVRDRGYEAFF. V gene TRBV11-3 combines with J gene TRBJ1-1, with 11 bases identical to TRBD1. The CDR3 runs to 15 residues. V trimming: 1 base; J trimming: 7 bases; junction bases outside the gene matches: 5. The germline CDR1 and CDR2 sequences are SGHNT and YENEEA.

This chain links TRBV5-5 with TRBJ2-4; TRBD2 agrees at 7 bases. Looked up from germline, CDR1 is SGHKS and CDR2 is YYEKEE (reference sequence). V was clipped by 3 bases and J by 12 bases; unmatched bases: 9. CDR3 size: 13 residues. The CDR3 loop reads CASSSGGQNSQYF. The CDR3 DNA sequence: TGTGCCAGCAGCTCGGGGGGTCAGAACTCTCAGTACTTC.

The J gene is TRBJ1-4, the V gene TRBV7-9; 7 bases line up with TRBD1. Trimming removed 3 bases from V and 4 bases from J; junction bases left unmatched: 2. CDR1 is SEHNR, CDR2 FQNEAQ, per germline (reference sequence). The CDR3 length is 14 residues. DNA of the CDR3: TGTGCCAGCAGCTTTAGACAGGGTAATGAAAAACTGTTTTTT. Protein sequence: CASSFRQGNEKLFF.

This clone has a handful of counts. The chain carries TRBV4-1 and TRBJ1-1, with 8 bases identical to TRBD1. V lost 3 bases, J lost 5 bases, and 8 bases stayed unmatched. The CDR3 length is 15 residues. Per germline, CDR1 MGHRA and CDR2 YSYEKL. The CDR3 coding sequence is TGCGCCAGCAGCCAGCAGGACAGGGACAGGACTGAAGCTTTCTTT. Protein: CASSQQDRDRTEAFF.

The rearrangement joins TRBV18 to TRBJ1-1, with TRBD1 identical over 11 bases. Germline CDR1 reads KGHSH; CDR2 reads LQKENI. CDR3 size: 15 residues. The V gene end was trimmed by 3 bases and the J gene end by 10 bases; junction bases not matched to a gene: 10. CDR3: CASSPPGTGGFPAFF. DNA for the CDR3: TGTGCCAGCTCACCCCCCGGGACAGGGGGTTTCCCAGCTTTCTTT.

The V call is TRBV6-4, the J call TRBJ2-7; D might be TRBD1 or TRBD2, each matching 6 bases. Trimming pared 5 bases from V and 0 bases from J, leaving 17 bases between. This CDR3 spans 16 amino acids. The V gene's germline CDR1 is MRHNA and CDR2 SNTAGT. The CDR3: CASSIKGGWSSYEQYF. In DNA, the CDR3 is TGTGCCAGCAGTATCAAAGGGGGGTGGAGCTCCTACGAGCAGTACTTC.

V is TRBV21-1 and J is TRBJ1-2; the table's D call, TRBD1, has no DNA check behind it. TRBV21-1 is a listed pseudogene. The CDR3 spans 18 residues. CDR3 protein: CASSKQGGGPLEYYGYTF. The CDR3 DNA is TGTGCCAGCAGCAAACAAGGGGGTGGACCCTTAGAGTACTATGGCTACACCTTC.

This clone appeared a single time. The CDR3 protein is CAWSVLPPFPGGTSYEQYF. CDR3 sequence (DNA): TGTGCCTGGAGTGTACTACCCCCCTTTCCCGGGGGGACCTCCTACGAGCAGTACTTC. V usage is TRBV30 and J usage is TRBJ2-7, with 7 positions matching TRBD2. Looked up from germline, CDR1 is GTSNPN and CDR2 is SVGIG (reference sequence). Trimming at V came to 0 bases and at J to 0 bases, leaving 17 bases not matched to a gene. The CDR3 loop spans 19 amino acids.

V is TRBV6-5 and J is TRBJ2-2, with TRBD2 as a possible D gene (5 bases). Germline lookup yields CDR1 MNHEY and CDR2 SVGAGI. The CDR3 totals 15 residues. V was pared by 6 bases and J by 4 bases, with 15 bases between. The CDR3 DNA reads TGTGCCAGCAGACTAGGGCCCATGGCCACCGGGGAGCTGTTTTTT. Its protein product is CASRLGPMATGELFF.

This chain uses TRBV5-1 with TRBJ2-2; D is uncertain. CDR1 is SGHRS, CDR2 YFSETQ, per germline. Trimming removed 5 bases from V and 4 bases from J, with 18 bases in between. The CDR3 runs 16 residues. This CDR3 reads CASRIPETRITGELFF. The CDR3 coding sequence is TGCGCCAGCAGGATCCCGGAGACGCGGATCACCGGGGAGCTGTTTTTT. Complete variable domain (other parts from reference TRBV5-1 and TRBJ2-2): KAGVTQTPRYLIKTRGQQVTLSCSPISGHRSVSWYQQTPGQGLQFLFEYFSETQRNKGNFPGRFSGRQFSNSRSEMNVSTLELGDSALYLCASRIPETRITGELFFGEGSRLTVL.

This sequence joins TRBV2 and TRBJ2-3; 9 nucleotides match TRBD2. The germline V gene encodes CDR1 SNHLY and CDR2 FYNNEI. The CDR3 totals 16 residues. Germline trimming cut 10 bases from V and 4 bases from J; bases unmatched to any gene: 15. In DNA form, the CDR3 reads TGTGCCACCAAAAGAGGTGGCGGGGGGGCCTCAGATACGCAGTATTTT. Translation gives CATKRGGGGASDTQYF. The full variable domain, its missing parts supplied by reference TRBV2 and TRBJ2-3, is EPEVTQTPSHQVTQMGQEVILRCVPISNHLYFYWYRQILGQKVEFLVSFYNNEISEKSEIFDDQFSVERPDGSNFTLKIRSTKLEDSAMYFCATKRGGGGASDTQYFGPGTRLTVL.

The CDR3 coding sequence is TGTGCCAGCAGCTTACGAGACGGCCGCTCCTACGAGCAGTACTTC. As protein: CASSLRDGRSYEQYF. The genes are TRBV7-9 and TRBJ2-7; D remains ambiguous. The germline CDR1 and CDR2 sequences are SEHNR and FQNEAQ (reference sequence). The CDR3 is 15 amino acids. V lost 2 bases and J 0 bases, leaving 11 bases between the germline ends.

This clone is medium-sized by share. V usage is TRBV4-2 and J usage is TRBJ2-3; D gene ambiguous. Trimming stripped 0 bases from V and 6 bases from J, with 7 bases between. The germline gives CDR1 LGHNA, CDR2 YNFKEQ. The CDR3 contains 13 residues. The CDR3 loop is CASSQDSADTQYF. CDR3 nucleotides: TGTGCCAGCAGCCAAGATTCAGCGGATACGCAGTATTTT.

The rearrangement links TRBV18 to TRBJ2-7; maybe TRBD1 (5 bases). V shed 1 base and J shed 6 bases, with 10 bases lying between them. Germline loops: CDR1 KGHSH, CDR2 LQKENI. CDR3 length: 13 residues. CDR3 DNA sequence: TGTGCCAGCTCACCACAGGGGATGGGCGAGCAGTACTTC. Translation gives CASSPQGMGEQYF.

This CDR3 reads CASHRSIFSNQPQHF. DNA for the CDR3: TGTGCCAGCCACCGCAGCATTTTTAGCAATCAGCCCCAGCATTTT. The chain has TRBV19 and TRBJ1-5; D is unresolved. Germline CDR1 is LNHDA and CDR2 is SQIVND (reference sequence). V dropped 9 bases and J dropped 0 bases, with 15 bases sitting between them. There are 15 residues in the CDR3.